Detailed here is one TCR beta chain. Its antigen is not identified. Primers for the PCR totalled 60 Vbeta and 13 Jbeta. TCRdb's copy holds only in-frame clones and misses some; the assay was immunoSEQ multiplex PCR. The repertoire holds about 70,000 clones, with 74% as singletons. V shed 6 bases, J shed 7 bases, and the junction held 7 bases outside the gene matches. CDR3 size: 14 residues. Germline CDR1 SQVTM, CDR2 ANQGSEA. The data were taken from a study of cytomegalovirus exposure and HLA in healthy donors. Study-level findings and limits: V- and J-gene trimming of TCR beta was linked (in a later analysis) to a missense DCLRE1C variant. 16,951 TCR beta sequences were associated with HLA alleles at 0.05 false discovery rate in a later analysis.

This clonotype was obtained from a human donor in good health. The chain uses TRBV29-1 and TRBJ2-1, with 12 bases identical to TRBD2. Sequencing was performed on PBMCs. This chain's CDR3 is CSVPSSGRVNEQFF. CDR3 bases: TGCAGCGTCCCTTCTAGCGGGAGGGTTAATGAGCAGTTCTTC.